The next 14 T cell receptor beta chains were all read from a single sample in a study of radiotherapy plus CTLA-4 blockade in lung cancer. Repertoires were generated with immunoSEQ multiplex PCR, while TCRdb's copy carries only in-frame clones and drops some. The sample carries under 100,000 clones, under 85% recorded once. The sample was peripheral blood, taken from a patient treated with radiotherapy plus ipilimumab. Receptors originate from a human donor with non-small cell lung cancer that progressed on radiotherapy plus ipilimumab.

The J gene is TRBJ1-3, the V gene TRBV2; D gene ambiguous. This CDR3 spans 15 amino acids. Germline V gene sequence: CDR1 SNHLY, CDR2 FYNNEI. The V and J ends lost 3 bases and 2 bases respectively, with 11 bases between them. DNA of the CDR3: TGTGCCAGCAGTGAGCAGGCCTTAGCTGGAAACACCATATATTTT. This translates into CASSEQALAGNTIYF.

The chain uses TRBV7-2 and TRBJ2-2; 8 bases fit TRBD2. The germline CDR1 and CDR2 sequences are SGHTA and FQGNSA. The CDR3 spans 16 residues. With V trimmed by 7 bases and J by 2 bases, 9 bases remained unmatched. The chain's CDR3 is CASTKLSGGNTGELFF. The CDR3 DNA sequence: TGTGCCAGCACCAAACTGAGCGGGGGAAACACCGGGGAGCTGTTTTTT.

CDR3 in amino acids: CARCAPTEFPDTQYF. The CDR3 region has the DNA TGTGCCCGCTGTGCCCCGACTGAATTCCCGGATACGCAGTATTTT. The chain links TRBV21-1 to TRBJ2-3; the table's D call, TRBD2, was not checked against the DNA. TRBV21-1 is a known pseudogene. The CDR3 length is 15 residues.

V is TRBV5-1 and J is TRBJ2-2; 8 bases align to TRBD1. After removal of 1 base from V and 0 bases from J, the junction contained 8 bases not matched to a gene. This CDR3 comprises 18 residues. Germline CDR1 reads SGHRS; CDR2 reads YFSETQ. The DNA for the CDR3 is TGCGCCAGCAGCTTGTTATTTCAGGGGGCGTCGAACACCGGGGAGCTGTTTTTT. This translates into CASSLLFQGASNTGELFF.

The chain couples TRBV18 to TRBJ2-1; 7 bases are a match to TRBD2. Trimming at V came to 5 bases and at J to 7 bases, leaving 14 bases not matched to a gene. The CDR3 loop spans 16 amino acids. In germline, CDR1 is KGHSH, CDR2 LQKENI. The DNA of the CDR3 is TGTGCCAGCTCATCCTTTGGGGGAGGGTATGAGAATGAGCAGTTCTTC. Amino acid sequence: CASSSFGGGYENEQFF.

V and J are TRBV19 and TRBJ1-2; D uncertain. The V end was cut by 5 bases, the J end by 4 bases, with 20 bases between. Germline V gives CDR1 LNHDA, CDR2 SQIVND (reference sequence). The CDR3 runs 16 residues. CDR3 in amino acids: CASSPLLFGVPYGYTF. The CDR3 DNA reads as TGTGCCAGTAGTCCGCTCCTTTTTGGGGTTCCCTATGGCTACACCTTC.

The CDR3 sequence: CASSINLPPDGKLFF. CDR3 nucleotides: TGTGCCAGCAGCATTAACCTACCACCCGATGGGAAACTGTTTTTT. This chain uses TRBV7-2 with TRBJ1-4; D call uncertain. Germline loops: CDR1 SGHTA, CDR2 FQGNSA. The ends were cut back, 5 bases at V and 11 bases at J, with 21 bases in the middle. The CDR3 contains 15 residues.

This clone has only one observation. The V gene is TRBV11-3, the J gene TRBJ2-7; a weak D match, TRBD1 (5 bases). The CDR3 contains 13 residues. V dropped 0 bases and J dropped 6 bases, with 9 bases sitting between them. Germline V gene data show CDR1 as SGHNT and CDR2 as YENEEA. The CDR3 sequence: CASSLDMGREQYF. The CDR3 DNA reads TGTGCCAGCAGCTTAGATATGGGGCGCGAGCAGTACTTC.

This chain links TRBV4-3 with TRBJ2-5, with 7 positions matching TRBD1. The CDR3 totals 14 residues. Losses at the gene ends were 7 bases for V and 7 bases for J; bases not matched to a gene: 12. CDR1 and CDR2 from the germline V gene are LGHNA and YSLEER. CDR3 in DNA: TGCGCCAGCACCGCCGAATTAGAGGGGGCGACCCAGTACTTC. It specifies CASTAELEGATQYF.

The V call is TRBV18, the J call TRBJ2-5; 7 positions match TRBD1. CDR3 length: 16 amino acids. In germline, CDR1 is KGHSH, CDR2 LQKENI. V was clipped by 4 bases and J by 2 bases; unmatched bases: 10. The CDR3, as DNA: TGTGCCAGCTCACAAAGTCTCAACAGGGGACAAGAGACCCAGTACTTC. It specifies CASSQSLNRGQETQYF.

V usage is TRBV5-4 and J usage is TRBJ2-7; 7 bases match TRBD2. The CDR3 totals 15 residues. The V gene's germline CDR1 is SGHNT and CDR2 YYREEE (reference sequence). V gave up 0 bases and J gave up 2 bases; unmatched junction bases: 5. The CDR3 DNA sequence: TGTGCCAGCAGCTTGGACGCGGGGGAAGCCTACGAGCAGTACTTC. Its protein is CASSLDAGEAYEQYF.

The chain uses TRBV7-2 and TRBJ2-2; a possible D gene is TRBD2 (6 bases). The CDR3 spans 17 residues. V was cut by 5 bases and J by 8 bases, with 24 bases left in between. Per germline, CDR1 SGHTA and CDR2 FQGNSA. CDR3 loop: CASSPIMGDSTAGELFF. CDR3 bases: TGTGCCAGCAGCCCTATCATGGGGGACTCAACCGCAGGGGAGCTGTTTTTT.

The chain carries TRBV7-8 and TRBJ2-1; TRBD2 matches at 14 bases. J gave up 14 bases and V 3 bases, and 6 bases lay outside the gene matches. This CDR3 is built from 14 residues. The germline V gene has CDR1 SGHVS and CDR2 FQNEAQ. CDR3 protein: CASSFAGTSGSKFF. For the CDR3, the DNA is TGTGCCAGCAGCTTTGCCGGGACTAGCGGGAGTAAGTTCTTC. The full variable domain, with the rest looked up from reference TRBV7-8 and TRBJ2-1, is GAGVSQSPRYKVAKRGQDVALRCDPISGHVSLFWYQQALGQGPEFLTYFQNEAQLDKSGLPSDRFFAERPEGSVSTLKIQRTQQEDSAVYLCASSFAGTSGSKFFGPGTRLTVL.

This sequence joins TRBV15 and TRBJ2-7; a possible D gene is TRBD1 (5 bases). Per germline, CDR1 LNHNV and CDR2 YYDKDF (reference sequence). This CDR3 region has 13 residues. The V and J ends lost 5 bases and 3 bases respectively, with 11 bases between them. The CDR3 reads CATSLRQSYEQYF. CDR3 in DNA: TGTGCCACCAGCTTACGACAGAGCTACGAGCAGTACTTC.